The rows below give T cell receptor beta chains drawn from one sample of a study of blood T cells in healthy people across ages. MiXCR, applied by TCRdb to the 5' RACE reads, yields one record per CDR3 protein. The sample lists hundreds of thousands of distinct CDR3 sequences, 56% occurring once. What was sequenced was blood. The receptors come from a man aged 35-49 years in good health. CDR3s include the opening cysteine and the closing phenylalanine or tryptophan. D genes are given only for firm matches. Size is stated for part of the rows, as once, few or many counts, or as a class when the clone is expanded.

j_call v_call clone_size d_call cdr3_aa cdr3_nt
TRBJ2-3 TRBV12-5 few TRBD1 CASGGGQRTDTQYF TGTGCTAGTGGAGGGGGACAGCGCACAGATACGCAGTATTTT
TRBJ1-3 TRBV29-1 - - CSVARDLGNTIYF TGCAGCGTCGCAAGGGACCTGGGAAACACCATATATTTT
TRBJ2-3 TRBV10-3 - TRBD2 CAISVSPGLGTQYF TGTGCCATCAGTGTATCGCCTGGACTAGGTACGCAGTATTTT
TRBJ2-1 TRBV6-2/TRBV6-3 - - CASGGGLPRDEQFF TGTGCCAGCGGGGGGGGGCTTCCTAGGGATGAGCAGTTCTTC
TRBJ2-5 TRBV7-2 - TRBD2 CASSLALAGGRGKTQYF TGTGCCAGCAGCTTAGCATTAGCGGGAGGTCGAGGGAAGACCCAGTACTTC
TRBJ1-2 TRBV19 - - CASTLTQNYGYTF TGTGCCAGTACCCTGACACAAAACTATGGCTACACCTTC
TRBJ2-5 TRBV11-3 - - CASSLVTGMETQYF TGTGCCAGCAGCTTAGTTACGGGTATGGAGACCCAGTACTTC
TRBJ2-3 TRBV20-1 - - CSARSRGGWWTDTQYF TGCAGTGCTCGGTCGCGGGGAGGTTGGTGGACAGATACGCAGTATTTT
TRBJ1-6 TRBV27 few TRBD1 CASSLPGQGSPLHF TGTGCCAGCAGTTTGCCGGGACAGGGTTCACCCCTCCACTTT
TRBJ2-2 TRBV29-1 - - CSVDQGGNTGELFF TGCAGCGTCGACCAGGGAGGTAACACCGGGGAGCTGTTTTTT
TRBJ2-5 TRBV20-1 many TRBD1 CSATGFGIQETQYF TGCAGTGCGACAGGGTTCGGGATCCAAGAGACCCAGTACTTC
TRBJ2-1 TRBV6-2/TRBV6-3 - TRBD2 CATLLAGGYNEQFF TGTGCCACCCTACTAGCGGGAGGCTACAATGAGCAGTTCTTC
TRBJ2-1 TRBV29-1 - - CSVEPTREQFF TGCAGCGTAGAGCCTACCCGCGAGCAGTTCTTC
TRBJ2-7 TRBV12-3/TRBV12-4 few - CASGYNRQGETYEQYF TGTGCCAGCGGATATAACCGGCAGGGAGAGACCTACGAGCAGTACTTC
TRBJ2-7 TRBV20-1 - - CSARIGNYEQYF TGCAGTGCTAGAATAGGGAACTACGAGCAGTACTTC
TRBJ2-7 TRBV5-1 - TRBD2 CASSWGLAASYEQYF TGCGCCAGCAGCTGGGGACTAGCGGCGTCCTACGAGCAGTACTTC
TRBJ2-3 TRBV10-3 - - CATEDVDTDTQYF TGTGCCACAGAGGACGTGGACACAGATACGCAGTATTTT
TRBJ1-1 TRBV20-1 - - CSAPRGAGVSTEAFF TGCAGTGCGCCTCGAGGAGCAGGGGTTTCCACTGAAGCTTTCTTT
TRBJ2-1 TRBV30 - - CAWSRWLRDEQFF TGTGCCTGGAGTCGTTGGTTAAGGGATGAGCAGTTCTTC
TRBJ2-3 TRBV9 - TRBD2 CASSIGLAGLDTQYF TGTGCCAGCAGCATAGGACTAGCGGGATTGGATACGCAGTATTTT
TRBJ1-2 TRBV20-1 - - CSAQWRLTNYGYTF TGCAGTGCCCAATGGAGGCTAACTAACTATGGCTACACCTTC
TRBJ2-5 TRBV4-3 - TRBD2 CASSQDRPRTSGFQETQYF TGCGCCAGCAGCCAAGATCGCCCACGGACTAGCGGATTCCAAGAGACCCAGTACTTC
TRBJ1-2 TRBV27 - - CASMRAGANYGYTF TGTGCCAGCATGAGAGCAGGGGCGAACTATGGCTACACCTTC
TRBJ1-1 TRBV24-1 - TRBD1 CATSSADRGWTEAFF TGTGCCACCAGTTCCGCCGACAGGGGATGGACTGAAGCTTTCTTT
TRBJ1-5 TRBV28 - TRBD1 CASLETGGPNQPQHF TGTGCCAGCCTGGAGACAGGGGGACCCAATCAGCCCCAGCATTTT
TRBJ1-1 TRBV28 once TRBD1 CASSPPGQGIVTEAFF TGTGCCAGCAGCCCCCCCGGACAGGGTATCGTCACTGAAGCTTTCTTT
TRBJ1-1 TRBV7-9 - - CASSLAGTAAGAFF TGTGCCAGCAGCTTAGCCGGGACGGCTGCTGGAGCTTTCTTT
TRBJ1-4 TRBV28 - - CASRPGLGGEKLFF TGTGCCAGCAGGCCGGGCCTCGGTGGTGAAAAACTGTTTTTT
TRBJ2-1 TRBV5-1 - - CASSLGAGFINEQFF TGCGCCAGCAGCTTGGGAGCAGGGTTCATTAATGAGCAGTTCTTC
TRBJ2-1 TRBV10-3 - TRBD2 CASSSRTSGGQSSYNEQFF TGTGCCAGCAGTTCGAGGACTAGCGGGGGACAGAGCTCCTACAATGAGCAGTTCTTC
TRBJ2-1 TRBV9 - - CASSGWDGEEFF TGTGCCAGCAGCGGATGGGATGGTGAAGAGTTCTTC
TRBJ2-1 TRBV11-2 - - CASSPNFNEQFF TGTGCCAGCAGCCCTAACTTCAATGAGCAGTTCTTC
TRBJ1-2 TRBV30 - - CAWSVGLNYGYTF TGTGCCTGGAGTGTCGGCCTTAACTATGGCTACACCTTC
TRBJ2-3 TRBV6-6 - TRBD2 CASSQREVTDTQYF TGTGCCAGCAGTCAGCGGGAGGTCACAGATACGCAGTATTTT
TRBJ2-7 TRBV29-1 many - CSVEQSGAEQYF TGCAGCGTTGAGCAGTCCGGGGCCGAGCAGTACTTC
TRBJ1-5 TRBV10-3 - TRBD1 CAISGDRVDNQPQHF TGTGCCATCAGTGGGGACAGGGTGGACAATCAGCCCCAGCATTTT
TRBJ2-4 TRBV5-1 - - CASSSGQSVAKNIQYF TGCGCCAGCAGCTCCGGACAGAGCGTCGCCAAAAACATTCAGTACTTC
TRBJ1-1 TRBV29-1 - - CSAEGRDRASMNTEAFF TGCAGCGCCGAAGGCAGGGATCGGGCATCTATGAACACTGAAGCTTTCTTT
TRBJ2-3 TRBV20-1 - - CSAPPGGDRSTDTQYF TGCAGTGCTCCCCCCGGGGGGGACAGAAGCACAGATACGCAGTATTTT